A single T cell receptor beta chain is shown here with its context. Its antigen remains unidentified. CDR3 size: 14 residues. Unmatched junction bases numbered 5, after V lost 4 bases and J lost 3 bases. The germline gives CDR1 MNHNS, CDR2 SASEGT. Deep-level assay runs were performed. The data were produced by immunoSEQ multiplex PCR, yet TCRdb's version contains in-frame clones alone and is incomplete. The table lists approximately 500,000 clones, 90% to 96% of them singletons. The sample comes from a study of shared clonotypes between healthy human individuals. Study-wide points: The study found lower generation probabilities in non-shared clonotypes than in those shared by all four donors. A handful of donors showed sharing of around 5.3% of naive CD4 clonotypes. Despite large depth, sorted-subset datasets appeared incompletely sequenced.

The sequenced sample consisted of naive CD4+ T cells sorted from blood. Subset in this sample: CD45RA+ positively selected. The receptor was derived from a woman aged 30 to 39 in good health. The chain combines TRBV6-1 with TRBJ2-5, with 7 bases that match TRBD1. The CDR3 loop reads CASSVTGLEETQYF. CDR3 DNA: TGTGCCAGCAGTGTGACAGGGCTGGAAGAGACCCAGTACTTC.